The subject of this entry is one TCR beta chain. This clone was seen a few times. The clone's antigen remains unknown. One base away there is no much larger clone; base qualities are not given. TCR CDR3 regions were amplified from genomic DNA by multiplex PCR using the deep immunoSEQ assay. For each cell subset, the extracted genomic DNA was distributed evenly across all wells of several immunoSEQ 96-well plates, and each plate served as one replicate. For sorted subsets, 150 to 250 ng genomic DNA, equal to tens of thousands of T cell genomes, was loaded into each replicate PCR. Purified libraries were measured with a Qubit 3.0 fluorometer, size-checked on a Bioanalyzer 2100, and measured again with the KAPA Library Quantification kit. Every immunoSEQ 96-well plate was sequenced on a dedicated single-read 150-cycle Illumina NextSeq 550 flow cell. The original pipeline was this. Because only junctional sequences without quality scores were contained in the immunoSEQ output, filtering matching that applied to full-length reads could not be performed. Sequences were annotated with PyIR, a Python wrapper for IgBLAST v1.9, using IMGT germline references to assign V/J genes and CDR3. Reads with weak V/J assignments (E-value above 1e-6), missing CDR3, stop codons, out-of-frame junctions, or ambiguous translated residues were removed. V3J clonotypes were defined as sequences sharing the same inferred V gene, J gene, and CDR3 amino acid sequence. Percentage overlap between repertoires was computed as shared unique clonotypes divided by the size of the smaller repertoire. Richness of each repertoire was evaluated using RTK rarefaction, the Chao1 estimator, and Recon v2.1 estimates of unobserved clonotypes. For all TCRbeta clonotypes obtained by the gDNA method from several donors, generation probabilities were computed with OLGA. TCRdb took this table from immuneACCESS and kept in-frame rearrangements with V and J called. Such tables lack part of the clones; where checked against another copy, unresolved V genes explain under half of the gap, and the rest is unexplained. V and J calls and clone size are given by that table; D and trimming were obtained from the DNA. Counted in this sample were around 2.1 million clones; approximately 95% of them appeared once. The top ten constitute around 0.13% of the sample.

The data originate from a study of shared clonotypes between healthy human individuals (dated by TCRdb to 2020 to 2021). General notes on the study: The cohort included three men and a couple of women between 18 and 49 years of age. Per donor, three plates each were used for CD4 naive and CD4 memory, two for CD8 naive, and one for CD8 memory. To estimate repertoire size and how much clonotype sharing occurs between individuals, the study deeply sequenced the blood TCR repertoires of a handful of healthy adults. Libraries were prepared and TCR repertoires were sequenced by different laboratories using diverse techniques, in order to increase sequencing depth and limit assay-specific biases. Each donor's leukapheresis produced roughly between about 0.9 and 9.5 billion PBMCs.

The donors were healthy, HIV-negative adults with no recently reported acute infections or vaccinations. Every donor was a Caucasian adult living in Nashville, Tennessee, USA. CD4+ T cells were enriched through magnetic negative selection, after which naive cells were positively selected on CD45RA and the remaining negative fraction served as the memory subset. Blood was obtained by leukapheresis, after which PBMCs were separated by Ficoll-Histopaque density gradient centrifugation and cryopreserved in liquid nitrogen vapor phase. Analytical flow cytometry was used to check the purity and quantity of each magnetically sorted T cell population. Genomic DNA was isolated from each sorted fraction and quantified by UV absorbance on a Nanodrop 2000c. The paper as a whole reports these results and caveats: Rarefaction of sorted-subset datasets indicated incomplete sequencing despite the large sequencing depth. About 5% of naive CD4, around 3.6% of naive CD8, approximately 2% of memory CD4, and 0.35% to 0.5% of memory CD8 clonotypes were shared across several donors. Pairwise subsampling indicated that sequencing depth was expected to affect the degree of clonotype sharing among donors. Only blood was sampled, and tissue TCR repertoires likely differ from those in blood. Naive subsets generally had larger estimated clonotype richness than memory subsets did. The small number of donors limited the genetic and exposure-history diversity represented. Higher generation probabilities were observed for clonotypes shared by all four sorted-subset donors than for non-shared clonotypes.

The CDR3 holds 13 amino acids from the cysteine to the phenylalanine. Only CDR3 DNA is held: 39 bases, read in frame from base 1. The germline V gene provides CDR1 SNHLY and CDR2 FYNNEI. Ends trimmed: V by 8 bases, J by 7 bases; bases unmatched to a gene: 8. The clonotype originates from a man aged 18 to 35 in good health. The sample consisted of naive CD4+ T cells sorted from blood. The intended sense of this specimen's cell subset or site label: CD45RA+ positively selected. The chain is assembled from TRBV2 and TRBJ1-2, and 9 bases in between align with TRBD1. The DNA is TGTGCCAGCGGGCGGACAGGGGTGGGTGGCTACACCTTC. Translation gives CASGRTGVGGYTF.